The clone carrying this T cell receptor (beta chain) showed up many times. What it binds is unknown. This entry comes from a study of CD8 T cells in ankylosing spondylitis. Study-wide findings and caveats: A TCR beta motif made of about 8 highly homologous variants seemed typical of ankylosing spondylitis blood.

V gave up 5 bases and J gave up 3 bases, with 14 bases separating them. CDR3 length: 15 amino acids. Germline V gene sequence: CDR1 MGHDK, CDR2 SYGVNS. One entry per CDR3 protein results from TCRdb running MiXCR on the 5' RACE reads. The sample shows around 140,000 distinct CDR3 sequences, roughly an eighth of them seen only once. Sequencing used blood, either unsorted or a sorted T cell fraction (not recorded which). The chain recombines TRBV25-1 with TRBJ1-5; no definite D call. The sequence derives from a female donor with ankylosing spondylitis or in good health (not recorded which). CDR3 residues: CASSPATRDNQPQHF. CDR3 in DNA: TGTGCCAGCAGTCCCGCGACGAGGGACAATCAGCCCCAGCATTTT.